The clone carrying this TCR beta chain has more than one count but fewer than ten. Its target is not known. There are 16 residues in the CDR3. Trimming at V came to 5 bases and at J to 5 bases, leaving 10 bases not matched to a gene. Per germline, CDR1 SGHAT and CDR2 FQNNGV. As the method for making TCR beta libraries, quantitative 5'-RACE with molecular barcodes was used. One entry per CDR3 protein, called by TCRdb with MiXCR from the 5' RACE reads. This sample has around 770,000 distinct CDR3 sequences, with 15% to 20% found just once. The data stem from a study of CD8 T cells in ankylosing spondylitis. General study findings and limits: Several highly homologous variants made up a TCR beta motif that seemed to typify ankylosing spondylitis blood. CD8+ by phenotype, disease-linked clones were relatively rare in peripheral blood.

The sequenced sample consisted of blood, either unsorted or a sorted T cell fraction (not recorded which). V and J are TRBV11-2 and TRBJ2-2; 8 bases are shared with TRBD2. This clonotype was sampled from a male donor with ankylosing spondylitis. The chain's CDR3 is CASSPLAGLGTGELFF. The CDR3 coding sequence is TGTGCCAGCAGCCCCTTAGCGGGACTCGGAACCGGGGAGCTGTTTTTT.